This TCR beta chain was found in a study of multiple sclerosis patients with progressive multifocal leukoencephalopathy. Spiked into each PCR were synthetic inline TR CDR3 controls of all V-J pairings. The protocol was immunoSEQ multiplex PCR, while the TCRdb copy is restricted to in-frame clones and leaves out a portion. Among 30,000 or so clones listed, about 88% were seen once. Trimming took 4 bases from V and 4 from J, leaving 21 bases between them. Germline V gene sequence: CDR1 MNHNS, CDR2 SASEGT. The CDR3 length is 17 residues. Time point denoted: time of PML onset. Detection of JC virus DNA in cerebrospinal fluid confirmed PML diagnosed from clinical and MRI findings. The T3 samples were drawn when PML began.

The receptor was derived from a human donor with progressive multifocal leukoencephalopathy. This material consisted of PBMCs, taken from a patient treated with natalizumab. V usage is TRBV6-1 and J usage is TRBJ2-3, with a tentative D call TRBD2 (6 bases). The CDR3 nucleotides read TGTGCCAGCAGTGGCGGACTATTCTTTAGCCGGGCAGATACGCAGTATTTT. Translated, it gives CASSGGLFFSRADTQYF.